What follows are 13 T cell receptor beta chains derived from one specimen sequenced in a study of cytomegalovirus exposure and HLA in healthy donors. Using immunoSEQ multiplex PCR, the repertoire was profiled, and TCRdb retains in-frame clones only, with some absent. The data hold tens of thousands of clones, with over 85% observed a single time. Sequenced material: PBMCs. The receptor set was obtained from a woman between 18 and 29 years old in good health and CMV-seronegative.

The J gene is TRBJ2-3, the V gene TRBV10-3; tentative D call: TRBD1 (5 bases). Trimming left V 3 bases short and J 7 bases short, with 8 bases between. The CDR3 is 12 amino acids. Germline V gives CDR1 ENHRY, CDR2 SYGVKD. The CDR3 reads CAISDSGNTQYF. The CDR3 coding sequence is TGTGCCATCAGTGATTCAGGGAATACGCAGTATTTT.

The chain links TRBV28 to TRBJ2-7; TRBD2 aligns across 9 bases. The CDR3 totals 16 residues. Germline-derived CDR1 and CDR2 are MDHEN and SYDVKM. V trimming: 5 bases; J trimming: 3 bases; junction bases outside the gene matches: 11. DNA for the CDR3: TGTGCCAGCAGTACTGGACTAGCGAGCGGACGCTACGAGCAGTACTTC. It is translated as CASSTGLASGRYEQYF.

The chain uses TRBV7-6 and TRBJ2-7; D might be TRBD2 (6 bases). CDR1 and CDR2 (germline): SGHVS, FNYEAQ. V dropped 4 bases and J dropped 1 base, with 14 bases sitting between them. The CDR3 is 15 residues long. This CDR3 is CASSSQGLPSYEQYF. CDR3 bases: TGTGCCAGCAGCTCCCAGGGACTTCCTTCCTACGAGCAGTACTTC.

This chain joins TRBV4-1 and TRBJ2-7; 7 positions agree with TRBD2. The CDR3 totals 15 residues. With V trimmed by 3 bases and J by 3 bases, 8 bases remained unmatched. Germline V gene lookup returns CDR1 MGHRA and CDR2 YSYEKL. CDR3 amino acids: CASSQASSGVYEQYF. The DNA for the CDR3 is TGCGCCAGCAGCCAGGCTTCTAGCGGAGTCTACGAGCAGTACTTC.

The chain has TRBV10-3 and TRBJ2-3; D perhaps matches TRBD2 (6 bases). The CDR3 runs 12 residues. Trimming shortened V by 8 bases and J by 4 bases, and 10 bases separated the two germline ends. Germline assignment: CDR1 ENHRY and CDR2 SYGVKD. This CDR3 reads CAIGTSADTQYF. The CDR3, as DNA: TGTGCCATCGGGACTTCCGCAGATACGCAGTATTTT.

The V and J genes are TRBV7-9 and TRBJ2-7; D might be TRBD1 (6 bases). This CDR3 is built from 15 residues. The V end was cut by 4 bases, the J end by 1 base, with 14 bases between. CDR1 SEHNR and CDR2 FQNEAQ come from the germline V gene (reference sequence). CDR3 region: CASSWAQGLSYEQYF. Written as DNA, the CDR3 is TGTGCCAGCAGCTGGGCGCAGGGGCTATCCTACGAGCAGTACTTC.

The chain has TRBV6-5 and TRBJ2-3; D gene unclear. The CDR3 extends over 12 amino acids. The V end was cut by 6 bases, the J end by 2 bases, with 6 bases between. Germline CDR1 is MNHEY and CDR2 is SVGAGI. This chain's CDR3 is CASRTHTDTQYF. The CDR3 DNA reads as TGTGCCAGCAGGACTCACACAGATACGCAGTATTTT.

This chain connects TRBV14 to TRBJ2-3, with a weak D call TRBD2 (5 bases). The CDR3 contains 16 residues. Trimming cost V 0 bases and J 4 bases, with 14 bases left between them. Germline CDR1 and CDR2: SGHDN and FVKESK. CDR3 protein: CASSQDRRVASDTQYF. The CDR3 nucleotides read TGTGCCAGCAGCCAAGATAGAAGAGTAGCGTCAGATACGCAGTATTTT.

This clone showed up just once. This chain connects TRBV9 to TRBJ1-1; no firm D call. The germline V and J ends were trimmed by 0 bases and 4 bases, with 10 bases remaining between them. The CDR3 contains 14 residues. Germline assignment: CDR1 SGDLS and CDR2 YYNGEE. In nucleotides, the CDR3 is TGTGCCAGCAGCGTAGGACTTTCCGGCACTGAAGCTTTCTTT. Its protein is CASSVGLSGTEAFF.

For this clone: The sample has other DNA sequences that encode this CDR3 too. The gene calls are TRBV6-5 and TRBJ2-7; tentative D call: TRBD1 (6 bases). Looked up from germline, CDR1 is MNHEY and CDR2 is SVGAGI. Trimming pared 2 bases from V and 2 bases from J, leaving 10 bases between. The CDR3 consists of 14 residues. The CDR3 reads CASSYGAGAYEQYF. The CDR3 coding sequence is TGTGCCAGCAGTTACGGCGCAGGGGCCTACGAGCAGTACTTC.

The chain couples TRBV6-4 to TRBJ2-1; no firm D call. The CDR3 consists of 14 residues. The germline gives CDR1 MRHNA, CDR2 SNTAGT. Trimming removed 4 bases from V and 0 bases from J, with 7 bases in between. CDR3 sequence: CASSARGSYNEQFF. CDR3 sequence (DNA): TGTGCCAGCAGTGCCCGCGGCTCCTACAATGAGCAGTTCTTC.

The chain couples TRBV29-1 to TRBJ1-5; D ambiguous. The CDR3 has 13 amino acids. The V gene's germline CDR1 is SQVTM and CDR2 ANQGSEA. V shed 4 bases and J shed 2 bases, with 9 bases lying between them. CDR3 coding DNA: TGCAGCGTTGGTCTAGGAGGCAATCAGCCCCAGCATTTT. Translation gives CSVGLGGNQPQHF.

The rearrangement links TRBV28 to TRBJ2-1; a weak D match, TRBD2 (5 bases). Looked up from germline, CDR1 is MDHEN and CDR2 is SYDVKM. This CDR3 is 17 amino acids long. V lost 3 bases to trimming and J lost 1 base, with 16 bases between them. CDR3 nucleotides: TGTGCCAGCAGTTTCCCATCCGGCGGGCATTCCTACAATGAGCAGTTCTTC. Protein: CASSFPSGGHSYNEQFF.